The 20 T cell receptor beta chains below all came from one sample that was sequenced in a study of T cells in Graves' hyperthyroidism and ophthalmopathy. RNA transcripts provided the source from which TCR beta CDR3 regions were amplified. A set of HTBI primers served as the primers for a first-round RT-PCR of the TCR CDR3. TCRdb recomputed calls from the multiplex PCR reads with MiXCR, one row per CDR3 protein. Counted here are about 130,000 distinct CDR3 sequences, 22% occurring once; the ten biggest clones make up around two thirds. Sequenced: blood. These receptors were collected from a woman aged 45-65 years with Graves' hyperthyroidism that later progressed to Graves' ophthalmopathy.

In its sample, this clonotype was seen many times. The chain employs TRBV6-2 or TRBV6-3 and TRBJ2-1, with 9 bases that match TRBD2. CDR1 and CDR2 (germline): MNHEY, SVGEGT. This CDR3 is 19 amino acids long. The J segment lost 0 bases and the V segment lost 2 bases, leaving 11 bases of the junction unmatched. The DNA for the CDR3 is TGTGCCAGCAGTTACCGCAGACTAGCGGACGACAGCTCCTACAATGAGCAGTTCTTC. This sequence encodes CASSYRRLADDSSYNEQFF.

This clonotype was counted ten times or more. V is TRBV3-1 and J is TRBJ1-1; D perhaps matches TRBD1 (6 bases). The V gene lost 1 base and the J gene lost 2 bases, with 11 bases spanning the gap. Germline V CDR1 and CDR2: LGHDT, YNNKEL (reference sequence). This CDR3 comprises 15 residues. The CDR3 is CASSQGQVLNTEAFF. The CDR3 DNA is TGTGCCAGCAGCCAAGGACAGGTCCTTAACACTGAAGCTTTCTTT.

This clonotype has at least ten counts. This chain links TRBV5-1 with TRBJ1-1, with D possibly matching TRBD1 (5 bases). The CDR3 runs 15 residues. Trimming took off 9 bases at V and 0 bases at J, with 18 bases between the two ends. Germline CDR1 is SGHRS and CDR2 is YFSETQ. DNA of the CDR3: TGCGCCACCCGTAAAGAGGGGTCGATGAACACTGAAGCTTTCTTT. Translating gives CATRKEGSMNTEAFF.

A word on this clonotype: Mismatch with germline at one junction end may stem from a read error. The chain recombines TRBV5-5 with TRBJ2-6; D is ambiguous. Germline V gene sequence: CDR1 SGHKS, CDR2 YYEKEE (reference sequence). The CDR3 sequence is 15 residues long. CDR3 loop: CTSSLVGSGANVLTF. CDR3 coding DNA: TGTACCAGCAGCTTGGTAGGGTCCGGGGCCAACGTCCTGACTTTC.

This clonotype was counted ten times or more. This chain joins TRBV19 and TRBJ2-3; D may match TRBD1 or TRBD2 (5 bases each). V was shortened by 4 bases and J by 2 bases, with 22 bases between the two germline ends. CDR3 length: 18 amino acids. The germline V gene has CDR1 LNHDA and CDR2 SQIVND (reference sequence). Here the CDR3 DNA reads TGTGCCAGTAGTACAACACTTCTTACCGGGACCCCCACAGATACGCAGTATTTT. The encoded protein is CASSTTLLTGTPTDTQYF. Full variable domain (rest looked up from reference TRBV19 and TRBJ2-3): DGGITQSPKYLFRKEGQNVTLSCEQNLNHDAMYWYRQDPGQGLRLIYYSQIVNDFQKGDIAEGYSVSREKKESFPLTVTSAQKNPTAFYLCASSTTLLTGTPTDTQYFGPGTRLTVL.

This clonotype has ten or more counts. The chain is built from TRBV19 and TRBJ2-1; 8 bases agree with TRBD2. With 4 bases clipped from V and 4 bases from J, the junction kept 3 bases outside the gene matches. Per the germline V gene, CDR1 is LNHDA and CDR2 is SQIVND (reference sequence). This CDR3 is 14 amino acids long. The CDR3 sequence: CASSRVAGYNEQFF. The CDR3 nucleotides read TGTGCCAGTAGTAGGGTAGCGGGATACAATGAGCAGTTCTTC.

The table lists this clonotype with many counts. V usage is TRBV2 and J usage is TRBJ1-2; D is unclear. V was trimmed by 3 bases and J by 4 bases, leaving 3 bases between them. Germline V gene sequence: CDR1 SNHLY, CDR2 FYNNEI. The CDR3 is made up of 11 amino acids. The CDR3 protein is CASSELYGYTF. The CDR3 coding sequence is TGTGCCAGCAGTGAGCTCTATGGCTACACCTTC.

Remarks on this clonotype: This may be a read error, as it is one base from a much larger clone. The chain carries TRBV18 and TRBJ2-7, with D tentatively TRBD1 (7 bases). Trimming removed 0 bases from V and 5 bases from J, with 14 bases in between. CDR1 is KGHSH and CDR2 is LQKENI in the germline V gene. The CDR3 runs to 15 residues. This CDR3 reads CASSPPSGGRDEQYF. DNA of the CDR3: TGTGCCAGCTCACCACCGTCAGGGGGGCGTGACGAGCAGTACTTC.

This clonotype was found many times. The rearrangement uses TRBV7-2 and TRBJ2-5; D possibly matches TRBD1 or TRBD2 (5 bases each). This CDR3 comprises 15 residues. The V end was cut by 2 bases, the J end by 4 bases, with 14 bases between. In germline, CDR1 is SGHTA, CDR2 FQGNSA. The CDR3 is CASSLLERGRETQYF. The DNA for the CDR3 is TGTGCCAGCAGCTTATTGGAGAGGGGCCGAGAGACCCAGTACTTC.

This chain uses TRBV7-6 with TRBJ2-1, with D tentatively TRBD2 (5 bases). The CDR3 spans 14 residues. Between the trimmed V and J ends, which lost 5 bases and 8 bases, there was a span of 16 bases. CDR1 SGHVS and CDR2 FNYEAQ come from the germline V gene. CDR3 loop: CASSQTAVSDEQFF. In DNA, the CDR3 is TGTGCCAGCAGCCAAACAGCGGTGTCCGATGAGCAGTTCTTC.

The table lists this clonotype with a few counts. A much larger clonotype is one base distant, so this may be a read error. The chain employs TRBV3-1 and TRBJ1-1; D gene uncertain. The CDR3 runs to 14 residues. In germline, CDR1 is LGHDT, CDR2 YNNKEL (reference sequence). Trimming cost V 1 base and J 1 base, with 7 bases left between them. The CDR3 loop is CASSQAQRNTEAFF. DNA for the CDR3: TGTGCCAGCAGCCAAGCACAGCGGAACACTGAAGCTTTCTTT. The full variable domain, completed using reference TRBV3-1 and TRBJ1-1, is DTAVSQTPKYLVTQMGNDKSIKCEQNLGHDTMYWYKQDSKKFLKIMFSYNNKELIINETVPNRFSPKSPDKAHLNLHINSLELGDSAVYFCASSQAQRNTEAFFGQGTRLTVV.

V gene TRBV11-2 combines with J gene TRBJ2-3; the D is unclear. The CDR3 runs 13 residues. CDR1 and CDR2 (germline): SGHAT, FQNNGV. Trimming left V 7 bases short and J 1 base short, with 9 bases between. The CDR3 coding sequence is TGTGCCAGCAAAGGCGCTGGCACAGATACGCAGTATTTT. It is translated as CASKGAGTDTQYF.

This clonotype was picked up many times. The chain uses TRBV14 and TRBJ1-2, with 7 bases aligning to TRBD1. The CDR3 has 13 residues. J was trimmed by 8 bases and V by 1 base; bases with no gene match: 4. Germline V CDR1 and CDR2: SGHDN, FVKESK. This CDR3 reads CASSQVRGLGYTF. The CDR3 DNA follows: TGTGCCAGCAGCCAAGTAAGGGGGCTCGGCTACACCTTC.

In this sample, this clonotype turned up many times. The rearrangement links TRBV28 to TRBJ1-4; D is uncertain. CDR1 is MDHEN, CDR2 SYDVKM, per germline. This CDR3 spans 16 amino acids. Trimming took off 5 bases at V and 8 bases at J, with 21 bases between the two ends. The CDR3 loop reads CASSLGILGFSEKLFF. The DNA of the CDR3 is TGTGCCAGCAGTCTCGGCATCTTAGGGTTTTCGGAAAAACTGTTTTTT.

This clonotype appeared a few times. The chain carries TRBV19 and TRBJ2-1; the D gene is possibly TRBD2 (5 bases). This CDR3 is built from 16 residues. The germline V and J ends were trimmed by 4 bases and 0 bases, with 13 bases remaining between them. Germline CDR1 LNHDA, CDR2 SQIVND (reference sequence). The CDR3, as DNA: TGTGCCAGTAGTAACCCAGCGGTTAGCTCCTACAATGAGCAGTTCTTC. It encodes CASSNPAVSSYNEQFF.

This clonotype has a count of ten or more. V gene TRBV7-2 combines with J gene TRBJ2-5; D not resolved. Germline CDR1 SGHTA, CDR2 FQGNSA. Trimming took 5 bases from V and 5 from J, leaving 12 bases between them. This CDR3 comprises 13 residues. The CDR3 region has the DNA TGTGCCAGCAGCCTCCCGGTCCAGGAGACCCAGTACTTC. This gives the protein CASSLPVQETQYF.

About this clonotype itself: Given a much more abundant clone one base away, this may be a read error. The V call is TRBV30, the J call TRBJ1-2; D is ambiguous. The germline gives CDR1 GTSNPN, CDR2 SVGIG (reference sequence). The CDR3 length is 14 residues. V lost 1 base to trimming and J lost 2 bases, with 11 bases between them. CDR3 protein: CAWSATRKNYGYTF. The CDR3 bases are TGTGCCTGGAGTGCGACCAGGAAGAACTATGGCTACACCTTC.

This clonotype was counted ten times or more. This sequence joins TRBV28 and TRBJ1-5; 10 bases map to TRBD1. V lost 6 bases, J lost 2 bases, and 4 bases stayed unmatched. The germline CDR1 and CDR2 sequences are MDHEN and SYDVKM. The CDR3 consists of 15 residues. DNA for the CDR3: TGTGCCAGCAGCACCGGGACAGGGGGCAATCAGCCCCAGCATTTT. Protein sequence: CASSTGTGGNQPQHF.

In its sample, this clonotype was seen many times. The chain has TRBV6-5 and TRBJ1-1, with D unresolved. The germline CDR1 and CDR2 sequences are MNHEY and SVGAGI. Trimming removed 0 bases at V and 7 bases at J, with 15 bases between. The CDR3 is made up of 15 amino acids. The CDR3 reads CASSYSMAGTLEAFF. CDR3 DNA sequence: TGTGCCAGCAGTTACTCGATGGCAGGAACCCTTGAAGCTTTCTTT.

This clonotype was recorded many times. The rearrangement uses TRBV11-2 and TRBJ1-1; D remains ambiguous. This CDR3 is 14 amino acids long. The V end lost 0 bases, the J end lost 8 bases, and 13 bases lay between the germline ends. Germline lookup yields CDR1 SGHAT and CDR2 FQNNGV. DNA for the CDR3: TGTGCCAGCAGCTTAGAGCGGGTTTCGAGGGAAGCTTTCTTT. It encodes CASSLERVSREAFF.